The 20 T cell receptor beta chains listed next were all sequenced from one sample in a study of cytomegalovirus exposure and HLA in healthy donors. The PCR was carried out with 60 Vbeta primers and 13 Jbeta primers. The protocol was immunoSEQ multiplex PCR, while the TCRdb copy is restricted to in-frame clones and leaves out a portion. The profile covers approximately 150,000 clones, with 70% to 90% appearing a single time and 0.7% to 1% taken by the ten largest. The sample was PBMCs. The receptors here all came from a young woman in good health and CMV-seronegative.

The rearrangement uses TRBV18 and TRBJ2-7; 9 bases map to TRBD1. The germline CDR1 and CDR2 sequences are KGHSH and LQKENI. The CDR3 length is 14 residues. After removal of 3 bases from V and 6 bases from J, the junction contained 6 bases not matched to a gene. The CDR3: CASSPDQTGGEQYF. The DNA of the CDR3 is TGTGCCAGCTCACCCGACCAGACAGGGGGCGAGCAGTACTTC.

The chain's CDR3 is CASSGQVGATDTQYF. CDR3 nucleotide sequence: TGTGCCAGCAGCGGACAGGTCGGAGCGACAGATACGCAGTATTTT. The V and J genes are TRBV6-1 and TRBJ2-3, with 7 bases identical to TRBD1. V shed 6 bases, J shed 3 bases, and the junction held 9 bases outside the gene matches. Germline V gene sequence: CDR1 MNHNS, CDR2 SASEGT. The CDR3 runs to 15 residues.

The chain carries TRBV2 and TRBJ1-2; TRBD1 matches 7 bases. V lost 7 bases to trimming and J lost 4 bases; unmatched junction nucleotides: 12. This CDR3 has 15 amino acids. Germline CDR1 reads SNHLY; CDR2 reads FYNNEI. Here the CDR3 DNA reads TGTGCCAGCAAGGACAGGCCCCCGAAGGGCTATGGCTACACCTTC. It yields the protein CASKDRPPKGYGYTF.

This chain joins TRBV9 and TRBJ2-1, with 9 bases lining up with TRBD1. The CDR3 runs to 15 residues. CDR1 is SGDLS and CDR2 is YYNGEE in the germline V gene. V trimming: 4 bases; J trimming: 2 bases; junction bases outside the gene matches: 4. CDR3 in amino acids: CASSKGTGTYNEQFF. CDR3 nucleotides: TGTGCCAGCAGCAAGGGGACAGGGACCTACAATGAGCAGTTCTTC.

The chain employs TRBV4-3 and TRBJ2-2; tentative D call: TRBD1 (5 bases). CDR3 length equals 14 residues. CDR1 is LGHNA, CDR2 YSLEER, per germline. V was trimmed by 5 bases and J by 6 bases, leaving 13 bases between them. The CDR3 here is CASSTGFGPGELFF. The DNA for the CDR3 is TGCGCCAGCAGCACAGGATTTGGACCCGGGGAGCTGTTTTTT.

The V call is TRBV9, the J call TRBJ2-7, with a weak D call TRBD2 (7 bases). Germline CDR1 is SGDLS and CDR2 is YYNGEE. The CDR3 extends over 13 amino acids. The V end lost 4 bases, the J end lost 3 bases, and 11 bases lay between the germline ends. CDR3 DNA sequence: TGTGCCAGCAGCCCAGGGGAGGGCTACGAGCAGTACTTC. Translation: CASSPGEGYEQYF.

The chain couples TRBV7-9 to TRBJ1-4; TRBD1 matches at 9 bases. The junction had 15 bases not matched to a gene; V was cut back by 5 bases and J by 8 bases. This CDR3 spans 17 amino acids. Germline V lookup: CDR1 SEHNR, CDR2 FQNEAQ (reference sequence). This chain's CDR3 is CASSHSGTGILREKLFF. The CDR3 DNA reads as TGTGCCAGCAGCCACTCCGGGACAGGGATTCTGAGGGAAAAACTGTTTTTT.

In nucleotides, the CDR3 is TGTGCCAGCAGCCAAGTACCGACTGGGTACAATGAGCAGTTCTTC. Translating it yields CASSQVPTGYNEQFF. This chain joins TRBV14 and TRBJ2-1; D is uncertain. Germline CDR1 and CDR2: SGHDN and FVKESK. V was pared by 1 base and J by 4 bases, with 11 bases between. The CDR3 totals 15 residues.

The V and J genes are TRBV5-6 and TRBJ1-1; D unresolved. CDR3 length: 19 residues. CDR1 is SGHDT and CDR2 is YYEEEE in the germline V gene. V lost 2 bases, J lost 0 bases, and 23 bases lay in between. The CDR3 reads CASSLRLLPREGMNTEAFF. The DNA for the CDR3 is TGTGCCAGCAGCTTACGGCTCTTGCCAAGAGAGGGCATGAACACTGAAGCTTTCTTT. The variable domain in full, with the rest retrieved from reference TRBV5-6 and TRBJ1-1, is DAGVTQSPTHLIKTRGQQVTLRCSPKSGHDTVSWYQQALGQGPQFIFQYYEEEERQRGNFPDRFSGHQFPNYSSELNVNALLLGDSALYLCASSLRLLPREGMNTEAFFGQGTRLTVV.

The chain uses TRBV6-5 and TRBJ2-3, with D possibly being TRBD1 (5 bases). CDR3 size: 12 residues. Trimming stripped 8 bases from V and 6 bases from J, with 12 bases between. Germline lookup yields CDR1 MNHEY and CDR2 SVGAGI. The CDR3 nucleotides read TGTGCCAGCCCCAGGGAACGGGATACGCAGTATTTT. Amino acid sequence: CASPRERDTQYF.

The CDR3 DNA reads TGTGCCAGCAGCTTAGACTCGGGGTTAAACGAGCAGTACTTC. Translating it yields CASSLDSGLNEQYF. The chain uses TRBV7-9 and TRBJ2-7; TRBD2 might be the D (5 bases). V lost 1 base and J lost 5, with 12 bases in between. The V gene's germline CDR1 is SEHNR and CDR2 FQNEAQ (reference sequence). This CDR3 region has 14 residues.

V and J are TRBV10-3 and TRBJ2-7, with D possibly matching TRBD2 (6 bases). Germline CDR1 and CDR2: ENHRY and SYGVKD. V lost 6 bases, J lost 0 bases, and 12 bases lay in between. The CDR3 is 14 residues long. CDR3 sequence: CAISPGVSSYEQYF. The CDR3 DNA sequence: TGTGCCATCAGCCCGGGGGTAAGCTCCTACGAGCAGTACTTC.

CDR3 nucleotides: TGTGCCAGCAGCGAGCGGCCTATGAGCTCCTATAATTCACCCCTCCACTTT. Translation gives CASSERPMSSYNSPLHF. This chain links TRBV9 with TRBJ1-6; the D is unclear. From germline, CDR1 is SGDLS and CDR2 YYNGEE. The germline V and J ends were trimmed by 3 bases and 0 bases, with 13 bases remaining between them. There are 17 residues in the CDR3.

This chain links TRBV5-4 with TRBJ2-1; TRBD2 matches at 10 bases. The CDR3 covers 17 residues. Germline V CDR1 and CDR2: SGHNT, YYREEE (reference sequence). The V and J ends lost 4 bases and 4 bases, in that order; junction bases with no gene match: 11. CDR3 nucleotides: TGTGCCAGCAGCCGGCCCCTAGCGGGGGCCCTTTACAATGAGCAGTTCTTC. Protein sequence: CASSRPLAGALYNEQFF. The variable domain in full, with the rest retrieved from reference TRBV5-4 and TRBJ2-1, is ETGVTQSPTHLIKTRGQQVTLRCSSQSGHNTVSWYQQALGQGPQFIFQYYREEENGRGNFPPRFSGLQFPNYSSELNVNALELDDSALYLCASSRPLAGALYNEQFFGPGTRLTVL.

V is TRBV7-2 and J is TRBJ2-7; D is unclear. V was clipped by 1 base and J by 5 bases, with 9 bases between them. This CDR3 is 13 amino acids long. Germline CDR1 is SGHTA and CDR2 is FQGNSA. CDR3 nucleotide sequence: TGTGCCAGCAGCTTAGTTTACCAGGACGAGCAGTACTTC. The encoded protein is CASSLVYQDEQYF.

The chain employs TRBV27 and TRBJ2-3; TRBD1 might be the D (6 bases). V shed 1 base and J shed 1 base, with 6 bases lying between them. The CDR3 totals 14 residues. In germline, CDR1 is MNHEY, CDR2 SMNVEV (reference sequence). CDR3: CASSLWGRTDTQYF. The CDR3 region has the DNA TGTGCCAGCAGTTTATGGGGGCGCACAGATACGCAGTATTTT.

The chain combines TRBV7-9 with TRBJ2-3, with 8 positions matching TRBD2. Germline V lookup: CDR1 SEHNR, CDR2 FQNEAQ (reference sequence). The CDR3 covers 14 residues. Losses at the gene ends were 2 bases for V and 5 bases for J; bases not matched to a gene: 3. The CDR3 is CASSLMGTRDTQYF. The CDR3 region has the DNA TGTGCCAGCAGCTTAATGGGGACTAGAGATACGCAGTATTTT.

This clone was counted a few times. The CDR3 nucleotides are TGTGCCAGCAGCTTCCGACGGGTTAGCCCAACTAATGAAAAACTGTTTTTT. It is translated as CASSFRRVSPTNEKLFF. The gene calls are TRBV5-6 and TRBJ1-4; D gene ambiguous. CDR3 length: 17 amino acids. Germline V gives CDR1 SGHDT, CDR2 YYEEEE. Trimming cost V 2 bases and J 0 bases, with 14 bases left between them.

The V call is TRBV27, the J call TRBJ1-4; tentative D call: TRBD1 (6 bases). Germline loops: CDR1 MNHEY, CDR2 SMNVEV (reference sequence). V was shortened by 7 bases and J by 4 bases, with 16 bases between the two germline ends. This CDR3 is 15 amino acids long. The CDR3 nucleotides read TGTGCCAGCACCCGAGACAGGTCCCTTAATGAAAAACTGTTTTTT. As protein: CASTRDRSLNEKLFF.

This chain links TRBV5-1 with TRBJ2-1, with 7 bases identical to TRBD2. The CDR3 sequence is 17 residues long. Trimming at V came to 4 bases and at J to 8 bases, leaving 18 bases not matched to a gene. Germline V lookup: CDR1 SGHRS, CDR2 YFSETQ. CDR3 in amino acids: CASSRTTSDPKLDEQFF. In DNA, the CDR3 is TGCGCCAGCAGCCGCACCACTAGCGACCCCAAACTGGATGAGCAGTTCTTC.